Listed here are 19 T cell receptor beta chains from one sample, sequenced in a study of response to subunit inactivated influenza vaccine. TCRdb ran MiXCR on the RT-PCR reads and lists one entry per CDR3 protein. The table has roughly 550,000 distinct CDR3 sequences, approximately 22% seen once. A further study also used this sample, focusing on T cells expressing NK-cell markers. Per that paper: With UMIs, 5'RACE template switching was used to make TCR beta cDNA.

The sequenced sample was CD4+ T cells sorted from PBMCs, obtained about 12 days after vaccination. These receptor sequences come from a man aged 50-60 years who received an inactivated influenza vaccine.

The rearrangement links TRBV11-2 to TRBJ2-7, with D possibly matching TRBD2 (5 bases). The CDR3 sequence is 12 residues long. Germline CDR1 and CDR2: SGHAT and FQNNGV. Between the trimmed V and J ends, which lost 7 bases and 5 bases, there was a span of 12 bases. CDR3 sequence (DNA): TGTGCCAGCACGGGGAGAGTCCACGAGCAGTACTTC. It encodes CASTGRVHEQYF.

V usage is TRBV7-9 and J usage is TRBJ2-1; D may correspond to TRBD1 or TRBD2 (6 bases each). Germline V gene lookup returns CDR1 SEHNR and CDR2 FQNEAQ (reference sequence). The CDR3 extends over 15 amino acids. Between the trimmed V and J ends, which lost 5 bases and 0 bases, there was a span of 11 bases. This CDR3 is CASSRSGASYNEQFF. Here the CDR3 DNA reads TGTGCCAGCAGCCGCTCGGGGGCCTCCTACAATGAGCAGTTCTTC.

This clonotype was counted a few times. The chain recombines TRBV24-1 with TRBJ2-1; TRBD1 might be the D (7 bases). Germline V gene sequence: CDR1 KGHDR, CDR2 SFDVKD. The CDR3 is 14 amino acids. The V end lost 5 bases, the J end lost 10 bases, and 17 bases lay between the germline ends. The CDR3 DNA reads TGTGCCACCAGTGTTTCAGGGGGGACAAGAGAGCAGTTCTTC. The encoded protein is CATSVSGGTREQFF.

The chain's CDR3 is CASSLGAVGRAQYF. The CDR3 bases are TGTGCCAGCAGCTTAGGGGCAGTTGGTAGGGCCCAGTACTTC. The rearrangement joins TRBV28 to TRBJ2-5, with a tentative D call TRBD1 (5 bases). The V gene's germline CDR1 is MDHEN and CDR2 SYDVKM. V gave up 6 bases and J gave up 9 bases, with 20 bases separating them. This CDR3 comprises 14 residues.

The J gene is TRBJ2-3, the V gene TRBV11-2; D uncertain. The CDR3 runs 14 residues. Germline lookup yields CDR1 SGHAT and CDR2 FQNNGV. Trimming removed 5 bases at V and 0 bases at J, with 9 bases between. CDR3 DNA sequence: TGTGCCAGCAGCATACGACGGAGCACAGATACGCAGTATTTT. It is translated as CASSIRRSTDTQYF.

The V gene is TRBV28, the J gene TRBJ1-4, with a tentative D call TRBD1 (6 bases). From germline, CDR1 is MDHEN and CDR2 SYDVKM. This CDR3 contains 15 residues. Trimming took off 5 bases at V and 6 bases at J, with 16 bases between the two ends. CDR3 region: CASSRRGQEDEKLFF. CDR3 DNA sequence: TGTGCCAGCAGTAGACGGGGGCAGGAGGATGAAAAACTGTTTTTT.

The chain has TRBV20-1 and TRBJ2-1, with D perhaps matching TRBD2 (5 bases). Germline-derived CDR1 and CDR2 are DFQATT and SNEGSKA (reference sequence). The germline V and J ends were trimmed by 0 bases and 6 bases, with 12 bases remaining between them. This CDR3 spans 14 amino acids. CDR3 DNA sequence: TGCAGTGCTAGAGATCGAGCTAGCAGCAATGAGCAGTTCTTC. It specifies CSARDRASSNEQFF.

This clonotype was detected ten times or more. The V gene is TRBV2, the J gene TRBJ2-1; 7 nucleotides align to TRBD2. Germline V gene data show CDR1 as SNHLY and CDR2 as FYNNEI. The J segment lost 3 bases and the V segment lost 8 bases, leaving 7 bases of the junction unmatched. The CDR3 spans 14 residues. The DNA for the CDR3 is TGTGCCAGCCTAACGGGGGGAGTCTACAATGAGCAGTTCTTC. This encodes CASLTGGVYNEQFF.

This chain connects TRBV12-3 or TRBV12-4 to TRBJ2-7; tentatively, D is TRBD1 (6 bases). V was pared by 5 bases and J by 6 bases, with 11 bases between. This CDR3 has 12 amino acids. The CDR3 nucleotides are TGTGCCAGCAGTGAACAGGGTCGCGAGCAGTACTTC. It encodes CASSEQGREQYF.

This clonotype occurred once. The genes are TRBV20-1 and TRBJ2-7, with D possibly TRBD2 on 5 matching bases. The CDR3 has 14 residues. V dropped 5 bases and J dropped 2 bases, with 16 bases sitting between them. Germline V gene data show CDR1 as DFQATT and CDR2 as SNEGSKA (reference sequence). The CDR3 region is CSAPYSPGAYEQYF. DNA of the CDR3: TGCAGTGCTCCTTATTCTCCCGGGGCCTACGAGCAGTACTTC.

The table lists this clonotype with a few counts. The rearrangement links TRBV7-2 to TRBJ2-5; TRBD1 is a possible D gene (6 bases). The CDR3 spans 14 residues. The V gene lost 2 bases and the J gene lost 5 bases, with 12 bases spanning the gap. Per the germline V gene, CDR1 is SGHTA and CDR2 is FQGNSA. The CDR3 spells CASSLHQGLETQYF. In DNA, the CDR3 is TGTGCCAGCAGCTTACACCAGGGGTTGGAGACCCAGTACTTC.

This clonotype was counted only a few times. The gene calls are TRBV27 and TRBJ2-7; D is unclear. Germline lookup yields CDR1 MNHEY and CDR2 SMNVEV (reference sequence). V gave up 6 bases and J gave up 10 bases, with 16 bases separating them. The length of the CDR3 is 12 residues. The CDR3 reads CASSSLVGRQYF. The CDR3, as DNA: TGTGCCAGCAGCTCCCTGGTGGGTCGACAGTACTTC.

This clonotype has just a few counts. The rearrangement links TRBV29-1 to TRBJ2-7, with a weak D call TRBD1 (5 bases). V lost 4 bases and J lost 5, with 24 bases in between. The germline gives CDR1 SQVTM, CDR2 ANQGSEA. This CDR3 spans 16 amino acids. The CDR3 loop is CSVVPVTGRADHEQYF. For the CDR3, the DNA is TGCAGCGTTGTTCCGGTGACGGGCAGGGCAGATCACGAGCAGTACTTC.

This chain joins TRBV12-3 or TRBV12-4 and TRBJ2-4; D not resolved. Trimming removed 7 bases from V and 0 bases from J, with 22 bases in between. This CDR3 has 18 amino acids. The CDR3 here is CASTPSLGNILAKNIQYF. The DNA of the CDR3 is TGTGCCAGCACCCCTTCCCTAGGAAACATCCTAGCCAAAAACATTCAGTACTTC.

The V call is TRBV7-3, the J call TRBJ2-3, with D possibly matching TRBD1 (6 bases). The CDR3 is 15 residues long. V was trimmed by 5 bases and J by 0 bases, leaving 12 bases between them. CDR1 SGHTA and CDR2 FQGTGA come from the germline V gene. CDR3 amino acids: CASSRGGLSTDTQYF. The CDR3 DNA reads TGTGCCAGCAGCCGAGGGGGTCTTAGCACAGATACGCAGTATTTT.

This clonotype appeared a few times. The rearrangement uses TRBV6-5 and TRBJ2-5, with 8 bases lining up with TRBD2. This CDR3 contains 18 residues. The V gene's germline CDR1 is MNHEY and CDR2 SVGAGI. J lost 5 bases, V lost 2 bases, and 16 bases had no gene match. The CDR3 DNA is TGTGCCAGCAGTTACGGTGGTGGTTGGGCGGGGGGCCGGGAGACCCAGTACTTC. Protein: CASSYGGGWAGGRETQYF.

This clonotype came up once. The genes are TRBV10-3 and TRBJ1-2; a possible D gene is TRBD1 (6 bases). This CDR3 contains 14 residues. CDR1 and CDR2 from the germline V gene are ENHRY and SYGVKD. The ends were cut back, 4 bases at V and 4 bases at J, with 13 bases in the middle. CDR3 protein: CAISAGHRSYGYTF. DNA for the CDR3: TGTGCCATCAGTGCGGGACACCGATCCTATGGCTACACCTTC.

The chain joins TRBV20-1 to TRBJ2-1; 8 bases are shared with TRBD2. The CDR3 loop spans 13 amino acids. With V trimmed by 4 bases and J by 4 bases, 3 bases remained unmatched. The germline V gene encodes CDR1 DFQATT and CDR2 SNEGSKA (reference sequence). CDR3 nucleotide sequence: TGCAGTGCTACGGGAGGGAGATACAATGAGCAGTTCTTC. It encodes CSATGGRYNEQFF.

The chain recombines TRBV10-2 with TRBJ1-1; D is uncertain. Germline CDR1 and CDR2: WSHSY and SAAADI. The V end was cut by 3 bases, the J end by 4 bases, with 9 bases between. The CDR3 runs 13 residues. CDR3 bases: TGCGCCAGCAGTGATGCGGGTTCCACTGAAGCTTTCTTT. Translation: CASSDAGSTEAFF.